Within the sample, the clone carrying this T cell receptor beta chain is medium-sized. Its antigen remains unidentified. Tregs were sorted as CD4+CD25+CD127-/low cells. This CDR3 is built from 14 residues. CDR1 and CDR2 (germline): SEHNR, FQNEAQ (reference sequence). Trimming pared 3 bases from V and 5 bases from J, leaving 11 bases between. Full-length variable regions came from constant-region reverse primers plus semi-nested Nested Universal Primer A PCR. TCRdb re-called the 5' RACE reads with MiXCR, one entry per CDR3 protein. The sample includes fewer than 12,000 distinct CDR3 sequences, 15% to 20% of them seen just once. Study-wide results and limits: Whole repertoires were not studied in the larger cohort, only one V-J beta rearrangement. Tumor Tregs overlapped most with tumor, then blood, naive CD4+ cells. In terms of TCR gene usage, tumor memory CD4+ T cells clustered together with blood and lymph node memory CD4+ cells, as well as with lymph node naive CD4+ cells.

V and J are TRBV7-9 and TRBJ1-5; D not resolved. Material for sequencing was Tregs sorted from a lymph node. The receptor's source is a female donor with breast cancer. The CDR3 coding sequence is TGTGCCAGCAGCTTCATGAATCGGGATCAGCCCCAGCATTTT. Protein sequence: CASSFMNRDQPQHF.